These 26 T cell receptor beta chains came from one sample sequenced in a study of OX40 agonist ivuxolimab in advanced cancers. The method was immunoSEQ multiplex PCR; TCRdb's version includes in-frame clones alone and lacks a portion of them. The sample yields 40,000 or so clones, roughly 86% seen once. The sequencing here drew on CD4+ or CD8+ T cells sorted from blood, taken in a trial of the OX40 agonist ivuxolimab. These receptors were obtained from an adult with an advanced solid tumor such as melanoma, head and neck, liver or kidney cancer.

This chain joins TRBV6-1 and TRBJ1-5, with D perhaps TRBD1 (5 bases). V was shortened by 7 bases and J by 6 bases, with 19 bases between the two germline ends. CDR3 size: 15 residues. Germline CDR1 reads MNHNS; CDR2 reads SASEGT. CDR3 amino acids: CASIEGSGLGQPQHF. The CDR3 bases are TGTGCCAGCATCGAGGGTTCGGGGCTAGGTCAGCCCCAGCATTTT.

The CDR3 sequence: CATSRDLMSYYYGYTF. DNA of the CDR3: TGTGCCACCAGCAGAGATCTTATGAGTTACTACTATGGCTACACCTTC. This chain links TRBV15 with TRBJ1-2; D gene uncertain. There are 16 residues in the CDR3. Germline CDR1 is LNHNV and CDR2 is YYDKDF (reference sequence). V was cut by 0 bases and J by 3 bases, with 14 bases left in between.

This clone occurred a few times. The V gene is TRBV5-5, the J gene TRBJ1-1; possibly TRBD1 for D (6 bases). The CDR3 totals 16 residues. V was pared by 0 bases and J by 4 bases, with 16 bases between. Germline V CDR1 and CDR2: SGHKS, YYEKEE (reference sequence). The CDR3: CASSLAETGRGTEAFF. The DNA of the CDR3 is TGTGCCAGCAGCTTGGCCGAAACAGGGAGAGGCACTGAAGCTTTCTTT.

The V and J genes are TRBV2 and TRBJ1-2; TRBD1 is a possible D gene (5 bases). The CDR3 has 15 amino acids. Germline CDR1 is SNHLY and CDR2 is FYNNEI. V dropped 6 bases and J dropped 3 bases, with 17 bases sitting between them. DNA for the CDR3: TGTGCCAGCAGCTTAACGGGGACGCCCGACTATGGCTACACCTTC. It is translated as CASSLTGTPDYGYTF.

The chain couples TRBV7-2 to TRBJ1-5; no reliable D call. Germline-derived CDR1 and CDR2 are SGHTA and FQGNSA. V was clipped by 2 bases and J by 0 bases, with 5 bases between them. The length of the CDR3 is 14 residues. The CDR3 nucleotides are TGTGCCAGCAGCTTACAGGTTAGCAATCAGCCCCAGCATTTT. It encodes CASSLQVSNQPQHF.

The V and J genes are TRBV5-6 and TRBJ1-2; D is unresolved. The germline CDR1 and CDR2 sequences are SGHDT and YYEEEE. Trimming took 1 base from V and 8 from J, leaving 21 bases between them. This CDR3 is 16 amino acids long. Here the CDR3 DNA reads TGTGCCAGCAGCTTGTTTGACGGTTCGGCCGTGGGAGGCTACACCTTC. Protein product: CASSLFDGSAVGGYTF.

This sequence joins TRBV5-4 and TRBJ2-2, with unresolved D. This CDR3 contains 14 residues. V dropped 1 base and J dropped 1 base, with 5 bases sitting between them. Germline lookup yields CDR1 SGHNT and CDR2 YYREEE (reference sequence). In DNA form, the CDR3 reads TGTGCCAGCAGCTTGCGAGAGAACACCGGGGAGCTGTTTTTT. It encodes CASSLRENTGELFF. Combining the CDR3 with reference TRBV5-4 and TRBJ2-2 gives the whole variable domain ETGVTQSPTHLIKTRGQQVTLRCSSQSGHNTVSWYQQALGQGPQFIFQYYREEENGRGNFPPRFSGLQFPNYSSELNVNALELDDSALYLCASSLRENTGELFFGEGSRLTVL.

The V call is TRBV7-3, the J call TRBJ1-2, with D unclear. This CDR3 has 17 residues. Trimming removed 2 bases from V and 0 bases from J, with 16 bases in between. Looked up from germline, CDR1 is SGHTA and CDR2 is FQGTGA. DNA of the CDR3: TGTGCCAGCAGCTTAGGAGGCAGCCACCGGTCTAACTATGGCTACACCTTC. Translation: CASSLGGSHRSNYGYTF.

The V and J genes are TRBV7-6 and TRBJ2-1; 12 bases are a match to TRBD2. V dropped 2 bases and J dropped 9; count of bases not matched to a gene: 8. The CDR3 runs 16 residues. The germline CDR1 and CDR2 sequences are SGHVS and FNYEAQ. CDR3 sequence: CASSLNLAGGFGEQFF. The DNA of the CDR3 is TGTGCCAGCAGCTTAAACCTAGCGGGAGGGTTCGGTGAGCAGTTCTTC.

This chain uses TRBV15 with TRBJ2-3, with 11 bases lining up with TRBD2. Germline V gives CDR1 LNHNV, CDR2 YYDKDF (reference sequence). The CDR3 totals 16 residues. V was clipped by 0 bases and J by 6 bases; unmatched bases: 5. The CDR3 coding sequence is TGTGCCACCAGCAGAGATAGCGGGAGGGCGGCCGATACGCAGTATTTT. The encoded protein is CATSRDSGRAADTQYF.

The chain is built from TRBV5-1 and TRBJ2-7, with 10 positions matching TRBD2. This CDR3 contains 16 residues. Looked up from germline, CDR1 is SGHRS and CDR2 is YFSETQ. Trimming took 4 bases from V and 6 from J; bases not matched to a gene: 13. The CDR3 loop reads CASSGGASGSQGEQYF. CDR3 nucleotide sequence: TGCGCCAGCAGCGGAGGGGCTAGCGGGAGTCAGGGCGAGCAGTACTTC.

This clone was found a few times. The CDR3 DNA reads TGTGCCAGTAGTATCCTAGCGGGAGATTCTGGGGCCAACGTCCTGACTTTC. Protein: CASSILAGDSGANVLTF. This chain connects TRBV19 to TRBJ2-6; 10 nucleotides agree with TRBD2. In germline, CDR1 is LNHDA, CDR2 SQIVND (reference sequence). With 3 bases clipped from V and 1 base from J, the junction kept 3 bases outside the gene matches. The CDR3 is 17 residues long.

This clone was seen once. CDR3 bases: TGTGCCAGCAGCCCATCGGGGGGGCTCAATCAGCCCCAGCATTTT. Protein sequence: CASSPSGGLNQPQHF. The chain employs TRBV28 and TRBJ1-5; D may be TRBD1 (6 bases). The CDR3 sequence is 15 residues long. Trimming stripped 6 bases from V and 3 bases from J, with 15 bases between. Germline values: CDR1 MDHEN, CDR2 SYDVKM. Complete variable domain (other parts from reference TRBV28 and TRBJ1-5): DVKVTQSSRYLVKRTGEKVFLECVQDMDHENMFWYRQDPGLGLRLIYFSYDVKMKEKGDIPEGYSVSREKKERFSLILESASTNQTSMYLCASSPSGGLNQPQHFGDGTRLSIL.

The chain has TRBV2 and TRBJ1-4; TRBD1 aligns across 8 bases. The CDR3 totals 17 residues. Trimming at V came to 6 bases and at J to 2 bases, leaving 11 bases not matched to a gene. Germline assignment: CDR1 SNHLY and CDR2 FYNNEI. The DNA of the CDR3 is TGTGCCAGCAGCGCCGGGACAGGAAGGGGGACTAATGAAAAACTGTTTTTT. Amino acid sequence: CASSAGTGRGTNEKLFF.

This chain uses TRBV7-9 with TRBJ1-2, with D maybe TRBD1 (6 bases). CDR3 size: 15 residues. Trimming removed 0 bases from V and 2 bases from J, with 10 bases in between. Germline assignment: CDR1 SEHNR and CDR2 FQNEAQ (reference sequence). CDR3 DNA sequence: TGTGCCAGCAGCTTAGCGCAGGGGCAGAACTATGGCTACACCTTC. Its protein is CASSLAQGQNYGYTF.

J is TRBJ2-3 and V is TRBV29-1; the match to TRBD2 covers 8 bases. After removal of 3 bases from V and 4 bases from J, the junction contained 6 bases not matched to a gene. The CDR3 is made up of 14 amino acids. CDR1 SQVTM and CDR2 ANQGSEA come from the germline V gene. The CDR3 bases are TGCAGCGTTGATACGGGGCGGGGGGCAGATACGCAGTATTTT. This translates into CSVDTGRGADTQYF.

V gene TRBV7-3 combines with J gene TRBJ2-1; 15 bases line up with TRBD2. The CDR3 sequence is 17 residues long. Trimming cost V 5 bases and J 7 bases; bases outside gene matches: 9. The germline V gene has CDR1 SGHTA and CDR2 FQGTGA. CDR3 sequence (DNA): TGTGCCAGCAGCCTCACCGGACTAGCGGGGGGGCCAAATGAGCAGTTCTTC. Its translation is CASSLTGLAGGPNEQFF.

The DNA for the CDR3 is TGTGCCAGCAGTGAAGGAGGGACAGGGCAGTTCTTC. Translating gives CASSEGGTGQFF. The chain couples TRBV6-1 to TRBJ2-1, with 8 bases lining up with TRBD1. The germline CDR1 and CDR2 sequences are MNHNS and SASEGT. The CDR3 is 12 amino acids. V was clipped by 1 base and J by 12 bases; unmatched bases: 2.

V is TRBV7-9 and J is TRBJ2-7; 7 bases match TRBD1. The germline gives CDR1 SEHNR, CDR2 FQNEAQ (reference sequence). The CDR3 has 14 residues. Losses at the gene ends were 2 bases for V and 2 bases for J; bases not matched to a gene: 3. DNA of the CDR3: TGTGCCAGCAGCTTACTTAGGGGGCCCTACGAGCAGTACTTC. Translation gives CASSLLRGPYEQYF.

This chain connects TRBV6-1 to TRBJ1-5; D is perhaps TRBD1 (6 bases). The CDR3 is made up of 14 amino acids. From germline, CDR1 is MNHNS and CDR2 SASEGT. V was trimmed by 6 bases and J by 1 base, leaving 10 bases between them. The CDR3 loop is CASRTGPSNQPQHF. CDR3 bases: TGTGCCAGCAGAACAGGGCCGAGCAATCAGCCCCAGCATTTT.

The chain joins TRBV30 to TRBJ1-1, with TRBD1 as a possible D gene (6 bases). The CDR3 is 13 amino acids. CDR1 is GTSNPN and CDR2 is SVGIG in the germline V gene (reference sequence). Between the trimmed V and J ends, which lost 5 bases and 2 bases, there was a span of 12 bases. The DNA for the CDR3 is TGTGCCTGGGGCCGGGGGCCTAACACTGAAGCTTTCTTT. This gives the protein CAWGRGPNTEAFF.

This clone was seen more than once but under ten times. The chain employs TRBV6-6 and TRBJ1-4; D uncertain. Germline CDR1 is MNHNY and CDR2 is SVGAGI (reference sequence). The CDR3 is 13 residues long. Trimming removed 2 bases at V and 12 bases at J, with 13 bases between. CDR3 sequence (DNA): TGTGCCAGCAGTTACGGTCCCACGACGGAACTGTTTTTT. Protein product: CASSYGPTTELFF.

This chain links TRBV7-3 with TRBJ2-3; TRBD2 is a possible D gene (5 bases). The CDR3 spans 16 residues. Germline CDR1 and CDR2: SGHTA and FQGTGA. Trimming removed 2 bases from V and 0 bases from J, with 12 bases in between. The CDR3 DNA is TGTGCCAGCAGCTTACAGGCGGAGGCTAGCACAGATACGCAGTATTTT. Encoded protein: CASSLQAEASTDTQYF.

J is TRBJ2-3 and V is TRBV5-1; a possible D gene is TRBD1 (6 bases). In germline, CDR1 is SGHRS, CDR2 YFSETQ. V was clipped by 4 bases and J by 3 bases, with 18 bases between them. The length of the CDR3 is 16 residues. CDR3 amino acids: CASSQTGQGQTDTQYF. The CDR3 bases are TGCGCCAGCAGCCAGACAGGTCAAGGCCAGACAGATACGCAGTATTTT.

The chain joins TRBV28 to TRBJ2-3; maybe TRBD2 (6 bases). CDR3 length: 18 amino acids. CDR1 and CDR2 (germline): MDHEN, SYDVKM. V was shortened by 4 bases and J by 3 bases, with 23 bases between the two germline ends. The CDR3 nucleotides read TGTGCCAGCAGTTCGGGACTGGTGCTTTCCACACGGACAGATACGCAGTATTTT. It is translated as CASSSGLVLSTRTDTQYF.

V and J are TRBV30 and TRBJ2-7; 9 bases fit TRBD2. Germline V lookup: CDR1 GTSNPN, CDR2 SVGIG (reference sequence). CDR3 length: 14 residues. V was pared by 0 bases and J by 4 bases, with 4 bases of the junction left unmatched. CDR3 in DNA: TGTGCCTGGAGTGTAGCGGGGGGTTCATACGAGCAGTACTTC. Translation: CAWSVAGGSYEQYF.